The next 16 T cell receptor beta chains were all read from a single sample in a study of shared clonotypes between healthy human individuals. Naive CD8 cells, CD45RO-negative and positively selected for CCR7, excluded terminally differentiated effector memory CD45RA+ cells. The assay was immunoSEQ multiplex PCR, and TCRdb's table has in-frame clones only and misses some. The sample yields under 1 million clones, around 93% seen once. Sample: naive CD8+ T cells sorted from blood. The receptor source for this set is a man aged 25-45 years in good health.

This rearrangement joins TRBV6-5 to TRBJ2-5; D may correspond to TRBD1 or TRBD2 (5 bases each). CDR1 and CDR2 (germline): MNHEY, SVGAGI. V dropped 0 bases and J dropped 1 base, with 12 bases sitting between them. The CDR3 length is 16 residues. CDR3 DNA: TGTGCCAGCAGTTACTCGGTCGGGGCCCCCCAAGAGACCCAGTACTTC. Residues: CASSYSVGAPQETQYF.

The chain carries TRBV19 and TRBJ2-3; tentative D call: TRBD2 (5 bases). With 1 base removed from V and 5 bases from J, the gap between germline ends came to 10 bases. Germline lookup yields CDR1 LNHDA and CDR2 SQIVND (reference sequence). The CDR3 extends over 14 amino acids. CDR3 amino acids: CASSIAARGDTQYF. CDR3 DNA sequence: TGTGCCAGTAGTATAGCCGCCCGGGGAGATACGCAGTATTTT.

This sequence joins TRBV5-4 and TRBJ1-2, with D perhaps matching TRBD1 (6 bases). CDR1 SGHNT and CDR2 YYREEE come from the germline V gene (reference sequence). The CDR3 totals 16 residues. The germline V and J ends were trimmed by 5 bases and 8 bases, with 25 bases remaining between them. CDR3 sequence (DNA): TGTGCCAGCAGTTCGGAGGGGGGGAACCCCATGAGGGGCTACACCTTC. Translated: CASSSEGGNPMRGYTF.

The rearrangement joins TRBV27 to TRBJ1-4, with 9 bases aligning to TRBD1. J lost 7 bases, V lost 6 bases, and 6 bases had no gene match. The CDR3 runs to 14 residues. Germline assignment: CDR1 MNHEY and CDR2 SMNVEV (reference sequence). This chain's CDR3 is CASSRRDRAEKLFF. In nucleotides, the CDR3 is TGTGCCAGCAGCCGACGGGACAGGGCTGAAAAACTGTTTTTT. Variable domain in full (rest from reference TRBV27 and TRBJ1-4): EAQVTQNPRYLITVTGKKLTVTCSQNMNHEYMSWYRQDPGLGLRQIYYSMNVEVTDKGDVPEGYKVSRKEKRNFPLILESPSPNQTSLYFCASSRRDRAEKLFFGSGTQLSVL.

The table lists this clone with a few counts. Other DNA sequences in this specimen translate into the identical CDR3. V usage is TRBV7-9 and J usage is TRBJ1-5; D call uncertain. Looked up from germline, CDR1 is SEHNR and CDR2 is FQNEAQ (reference sequence). V was clipped by 5 bases and J by 4 bases, with 6 bases between them. The CDR3 has 12 amino acids. The CDR3 bases are TGTGCCAGCAGCCGAGGGAATCAGCCCCAGCATTTT. It specifies CASSRGNQPQHF.

This chain connects TRBV7-9 to TRBJ1-1; D is perhaps TRBD1 (5 bases). This CDR3 has 11 residues. Germline V gene lookup returns CDR1 SEHNR and CDR2 FQNEAQ (reference sequence). Trimming cost V 6 bases and J 7 bases, with 9 bases left between them. The CDR3 spells CASRGTGEAFF. CDR3 nucleotides: TGTGCCAGCAGAGGGACGGGTGAAGCTTTCTTT.

The chain links TRBV9 to TRBJ2-7; maybe TRBD2 (5 bases). CDR1 is SGDLS and CDR2 is YYNGEE in the germline V gene. This CDR3 has 14 residues. V was clipped by 4 bases and J by 4 bases, with 15 bases between them. CDR3 coding DNA: TGTGCCAGCAGCCCCTCTCCGGGGTTATACGAGCAGTACTTC. It is translated as CASSPSPGLYEQYF.

The chain carries TRBV11-1 and TRBJ2-7; D uncertain. Germline V CDR1 and CDR2: SGHAT, FQDESV (reference sequence). With 1 base removed from V and 6 bases from J, the gap between germline ends came to 10 bases. The CDR3 spans 13 residues. DNA of the CDR3: TGTGCCAGCAGCTTAGTTGGATTAAGCGAGCAGTACTTC. It is translated as CASSLVGLSEQYF.

The chain employs TRBV14 and TRBJ2-1; TRBD1 is a possible D gene (6 bases). The CDR3 length is 15 residues. CDR1 is SGHDN and CDR2 is FVKESK in the germline V gene. V was clipped by 0 bases and J by 9 bases, with 15 bases between them. As DNA, the CDR3 is TGTGCCAGCAGCCAAGATTTGGGGGCGCGGAGTGAGCAGTTCTTC. Amino acid sequence: CASSQDLGARSEQFF.

The gene calls are TRBV9 and TRBJ1-3; D ambiguous. Trimming cost V 4 bases and J 4 bases, with 21 bases left between them. Germline V CDR1 and CDR2: SGDLS, YYNGEE. The CDR3 has 17 residues. The CDR3 nucleotides are TGTGCCAGCAGCCTCTTGGGCTCATTTTCGGCGGGAAACACCATATATTTT. Encoded protein: CASSLLGSFSAGNTIYF.

The chain has TRBV7-9 and TRBJ2-7; 10 bases map to TRBD1. This CDR3 contains 15 residues. Unmatched junction bases numbered 13, after V lost 1 base and J lost 13 bases. The germline gives CDR1 SEHNR, CDR2 FQNEAQ (reference sequence). In nucleotides, the CDR3 is TGTGCCAGCAGCTTAGACCTAGGGACAGGGGCCGTCAAATACTTC. This sequence encodes CASSLDLGTGAVKYF.

V gene TRBV4-1 combines with J gene TRBJ2-7; TRBD2 agrees at 7 bases. Germline assignment: CDR1 MGHRA and CDR2 YSYEKL. The V and J ends lost 0 bases and 4 bases, in that order; junction bases with no gene match: 6. The CDR3 runs to 15 residues. CDR3 DNA: TGCGCCAGCAGCCAAGATCGGACTAGTTATTACGAGCAGTACTTC. This gives the protein CASSQDRTSYYEQYF.

Note on this clone: A read error may produce the germline difference seen at one junction end. The V and J genes are TRBV7-6 and TRBJ2-3; a weak D match, TRBD1 (6 bases). The CDR3 loop spans 16 amino acids. Germline V gene lookup returns CDR1 SGHVS and CDR2 FNYEAQ. CDR3 in DNA: TGTGCCAGCAGTTTAGTTGGGGGCCGGGGCACAGATACGCAGTATTTT. Protein: CASSLVGGRGTDTQYF.

V and J are TRBV10-3 and TRBJ2-7; the match to TRBD2 covers 7 bases. Trimming removed 0 bases from V and 2 bases from J; junction bases left unmatched: 7. This CDR3 has 16 amino acids. Germline values: CDR1 ENHRY, CDR2 SYGVKD. CDR3 residues: CAISESSGISPYEQYF. The CDR3 bases are TGTGCCATCAGTGAGTCCAGCGGGATCTCTCCCTACGAGCAGTACTTC.

The V and J genes are TRBV7-3 and TRBJ2-1, with D possibly TRBD2 on 6 matching bases. Germline values: CDR1 SGHTA, CDR2 FQGTGA. The CDR3 is 14 amino acids. Trimming left V 8 bases short and J 5 bases short, with 16 bases between. CDR3 sequence: CASSRDLGNNEQFF. The CDR3 coding sequence is TGTGCCAGCTCCCGGGACTTGGGTAACAATGAGCAGTTCTTC. Based on the CDR3 plus reference TRBV7-3 and TRBJ2-1, the full variable domain is GAGVSQTPSNKVTEKGKYVELRCDPISGHTALYWYRQSLGQGPEFLIYFQGTGAADDSGLPNDRFFAVRPEGSVSTLKIQRTERGDSAVYLCASSRDLGNNEQFFGPGTRLTVL.

Points on this clone: In the same sample, other DNA sequences code for this CDR3. The chain has TRBV27 and TRBJ2-7; D gene unclear. Trimming stripped 2 bases from V and 0 bases from J, with 5 bases between. CDR1 and CDR2 (germline): MNHEY, SMNVEV (reference sequence). CDR3 length: 13 residues. As DNA, the CDR3 is TGTGCCAGCAGTTTAAGGGTCTCCTACGAGCAGTACTTC. This codes for CASSLRVSYEQYF.